A selection of T cell receptor beta chains follows, all from one sample in a study of blood T cell repertoires in COVID-19. Here immunoSEQ multiplex PCR was the method, and the copy in TCRdb shows in-frame clones only, minus some. The profile shows approximately 150,000 clones, about nine tenths of them singletons. The material sequenced was peripheral blood. The receptors come from a woman between 45 and 60 years old with acute or convalescent COVID-19. Both conserved end residues are part of each CDR3. The D gene is left open where the match is weak. Clone size appears in some rows only: once, few, many, or a class for an expanded clone.

d_call: .; v_call: TRBV18; clone_size: .; j_call: TRBJ1-5; cdr3_nt: TGTGCCAGCTCAGGTACGGTTAGCAATCAGCCCCAGCATTTT; cdr3_aa: CASSGTVSNQPQHF
d_call: .; v_call: TRBV14; clone_size: .; j_call: TRBJ1-2; cdr3_nt: TGTGCCAGCAGCGAAATATTCTCCGAAGGGGATGGCTACACCTTC; cdr3_aa: CASSEIFSEGDGYTF
d_call: .; v_call: TRBV30; clone_size: .; j_call: TRBJ2-1; cdr3_nt: TGTGCCTGGAGTGACGAGCGGGTAACCGATGAGCAGTTCTTC; cdr3_aa: CAWSDERVTDEQFF
d_call: TRBD1; v_call: TRBV3-1/TRBV3-2; clone_size: .; j_call: TRBJ1-1; cdr3_nt: TGTGCCAGCAGCTCATTGGGACAGGGGGTCGAGAACACTGAAGCTTTCTTT; cdr3_aa: CASSSLGQGVENTEAFF
d_call: .; v_call: TRBV28; clone_size: .; j_call: TRBJ1-5; cdr3_nt: TGTGCCAGCAACCCCGTACAGGGATTATACAATCAGCCCCAGCATTTT; cdr3_aa: CASNPVQGLYNQPQHF
d_call: .; v_call: TRBV2; clone_size: .; j_call: TRBJ1-2; cdr3_nt: TGTGCCAGCAGTGAAATGGGGGGCTATGGCTACACCTTC; cdr3_aa: CASSEMGGYGYTF
d_call: TRBD1; v_call: TRBV12-5; clone_size: once; j_call: TRBJ1-5; cdr3_nt: TGTGCTAGTGGTTACCGGGACAGGGCTGGCAATCAGCCCCAGCATTTT; cdr3_aa: CASGYRDRAGNQPQHF
d_call: .; v_call: TRBV6-4; clone_size: .; j_call: TRBJ2-1; cdr3_nt: TGTGCCAGCAGTGACTCAGGGGGGGGTAGCTCCTACAATGAGCAGTTCTTC; cdr3_aa: CASSDSGGGSSYNEQFF
d_call: TRBD2; v_call: TRBV19; clone_size: .; j_call: TRBJ2-1; cdr3_nt: TGTGCCAGTAGGACTCCCGGGACTAGCGGGATTAATGAGCAGTTCTTC; cdr3_aa: CASRTPGTSGINEQFF
d_call: TRBD1; v_call: TRBV6-5; clone_size: .; j_call: TRBJ1-5; cdr3_nt: TGTGCCAGCAGTTACACTGACAGGGTTGTTCAGCCCCAGCATTTT; cdr3_aa: CASSYTDRVVQPQHF
d_call: TRBD1; v_call: TRBV7-3; clone_size: .; j_call: TRBJ2-3; cdr3_nt: TGTGCCAGCAGCTATTGGGACAGTCCCACAGATACGCAGTATTTT; cdr3_aa: CASSYWDSPTDTQYF
d_call: TRBD1; v_call: TRBV19; clone_size: .; j_call: TRBJ2-7; cdr3_nt: TGTGCCAGTAGTACCGAACCGGGACAGACCCACGAGCAGTACTTC; cdr3_aa: CASSTEPGQTHEQYF
d_call: .; v_call: TRBV5-8; clone_size: .; j_call: TRBJ2-7; cdr3_nt: TGTGCCAGCAGCCCGGCAGGATGGGTATCTATCGAGCAGTACTTC; cdr3_aa: CASSPAGWVSIEQYF
d_call: .; v_call: TRBV5-1; clone_size: .; j_call: TRBJ2-7; cdr3_nt: TGCGCCAGCAGCTTGTTGGAGGGATTTTTGTCCGAGCAGTACTTC; cdr3_aa: CASSLLEGFLSEQYF
d_call: TRBD1; v_call: TRBV6-5; clone_size: .; j_call: TRBJ2-7; cdr3_nt: TGTGCCAGCAATCCCGGGACAGGGTACGAGCAGTACTTC; cdr3_aa: CASNPGTGYEQYF
d_call: .; v_call: TRBV7-2; clone_size: .; j_call: TRBJ2-2; cdr3_nt: TGTGCCAGCAGCTTATCATACACATCAGGGGATCAAACCGGGGAGCTGTTTTTT; cdr3_aa: CASSLSYTSGDQTGELFF
d_call: TRBD1; v_call: TRBV15; clone_size: .; j_call: TRBJ1-3; cdr3_nt: TGTGCCACCAGCAGTCGACAGGGGGGAAACACCATATATTTT; cdr3_aa: CATSSRQGGNTIYF
d_call: .; v_call: TRBV30; clone_size: .; j_call: TRBJ1-3; cdr3_nt: TGTGCCTGGAGAGGGGGGGGGTATCGTGACACCATATATTTT; cdr3_aa: CAWRGGGYRDTIYF
d_call: TRBD1; v_call: TRBV19; clone_size: .; j_call: TRBJ1-3; cdr3_nt: TGTGCCAGTAGTATCTCCGGACAGGGAGGAGGAAACACCATATATTTT; cdr3_aa: CASSISGQGGGNTIYF
d_call: .; v_call: TRBV11-2; clone_size: .; j_call: TRBJ1-1; cdr3_nt: TGTGCCAGCAGCCCCGGACGGGAGAACACTGAAGCTTTCTTT; cdr3_aa: CASSPGRENTEAFF
d_call: .; v_call: TRBV3-1/TRBV3-2; clone_size: .; j_call: TRBJ1-6; cdr3_nt: TGTGCCAGCAGCCAGGTACAGGGAAGCCCACCCCTCCACTTT; cdr3_aa: CASSQVQGSPPLHF
d_call: TRBD1; v_call: TRBV25-1; clone_size: .; j_call: TRBJ1-3; cdr3_nt: TGTGCCAGCAGTCCCCAGGGGGGAGGAAACACCATATATTTT; cdr3_aa: CASSPQGGGNTIYF
d_call: TRBD1; v_call: TRBV18; clone_size: once; j_call: TRBJ2-1; cdr3_nt: TGTGCCAGCTCACCACCGTTCCAGGGGGTTTTTGAGCAGTTCTTC; cdr3_aa: CASSPPFQGVFEQFF
d_call: TRBD1; v_call: TRBV6-5; clone_size: .; j_call: TRBJ2-1; cdr3_nt: TGTGCCAGCAGTCGCTTAAGACAGGGGGCTCATGAGCAGTTCTTC; cdr3_aa: CASSRLRQGAHEQFF
d_call: .; v_call: TRBV24-1; clone_size: few; j_call: TRBJ2-1; cdr3_nt: TGTGCCACCAGTGATACAGTGAGGGCGGGAAGGGTAAATGAGCAGTTCTTC; cdr3_aa: CATSDTVRAGRVNEQFF
d_call: TRBD2; v_call: TRBV13; clone_size: .; j_call: TRBJ2-7; cdr3_nt: TGTGCCAGCAGCTTAGGCTCGACTAGCGGGAGCAAGGGGGGGGTCCACGAGCAGTACTTC; cdr3_aa: CASSLGSTSGSKGGVHEQYF
d_call: .; v_call: TRBV3-1/TRBV3-2; clone_size: .; j_call: TRBJ2-3; cdr3_nt: TGTGCCAGCAGCCAAGGGGACACTCCCGCTGCAGATACGCAGTATTTT; cdr3_aa: CASSQGDTPAADTQYF
d_call: .; v_call: TRBV5-4; clone_size: once; j_call: TRBJ2-7; cdr3_nt: TGTGCCAGCAGGGTAGGGCAGGGCAGGAGGGACGAGCAGTACTTC; cdr3_aa: CASRVGQGRRDEQYF
d_call: .; v_call: TRBV11-2; clone_size: .; j_call: TRBJ2-5; cdr3_nt: TGTGCCAGCAGCTTATTTGGCCGAGAGACCCAGTACTTC; cdr3_aa: CASSLFGRETQYF
d_call: .; v_call: TRBV7-9; clone_size: .; j_call: TRBJ1-2; cdr3_nt: TGTGCCAGCAGCTTAGAGGTCAGGGGAGATGGCTACACCTTC; cdr3_aa: CASSLEVRGDGYTF
d_call: .; v_call: TRBV9; clone_size: .; j_call: TRBJ1-3; cdr3_nt: TGTGCCAGCAGCGTATCAACCACAGGGCCAAACTCTGGAAACACCATATATTTT; cdr3_aa: CASSVSTTGPNSGNTIYF
d_call: .; v_call: TRBV6-5; clone_size: .; j_call: TRBJ1-1; cdr3_nt: TGTGCCAGCAGTTACTCGCAGTACGATATTGAAGCTTTCTTT; cdr3_aa: CASSYSQYDIEAFF
d_call: TRBD1; v_call: TRBV4-1; clone_size: .; j_call: TRBJ2-7; cdr3_nt: TGCGCCAGCAGCCGGATCGGACAGGACGGCTCCTACGAGCAGTACTTC; cdr3_aa: CASSRIGQDGSYEQYF
d_call: TRBD1; v_call: TRBV5-7; clone_size: .; j_call: TRBJ1-1; cdr3_nt: TGTGCCAGCAGGATAAGACAGGGTGAAGCTTTCTTT; cdr3_aa: CASRIRQGEAFF
d_call: TRBD1; v_call: TRBV5-1; clone_size: once; j_call: TRBJ1-1; cdr3_nt: TGCGCCAGCAGCTTGGGGACAGGGGCTTCCAACACTGAAGCTTTCTTT; cdr3_aa: CASSLGTGASNTEAFF
d_call: TRBD1; v_call: TRBV9; clone_size: once; j_call: TRBJ2-4; cdr3_nt: TGTGCCAGCAGCGCCCAATTGGACAGGGTTGGCCAGGACATTCAGTACTTC; cdr3_aa: CASSAQLDRVGQDIQYF
d_call: .; v_call: TRBV3-1/TRBV3-2; clone_size: .; j_call: TRBJ2-7; cdr3_nt: TGTGCCAGCAGCCAAGACAGGATAGTGCAGTACTTC; cdr3_aa: CASSQDRIVQYF
d_call: .; v_call: TRBV12-3/TRBV12-4; clone_size: .; j_call: TRBJ1-6; cdr3_nt: TGTGCCAGCAGTTCGAGTCATTCACCCCTCCACTTT; cdr3_aa: CASSSSHSPLHF
d_call: TRBD2; v_call: TRBV7-9; clone_size: .; j_call: TRBJ2-3; cdr3_nt: TGTGCCAGCAGCTTAGAGCCGGGACTAGCGAGAGGGGATACGCAGTATTTT; cdr3_aa: CASSLEPGLARGDTQYF
d_call: .; v_call: TRBV7-2; clone_size: .; j_call: TRBJ2-7; cdr3_nt: TGTGCCAGCAGCCCGGCCGCCACAGGGGGGGACGAGCAGTACTTC; cdr3_aa: CASSPAATGGDEQYF
d_call: .; v_call: TRBV5-1; clone_size: .; j_call: TRBJ2-1; cdr3_nt: TGCGCCAGCACCCCAGAACCTCCGGGGAGCTCCTACAATGAGCAGTTCTTC; cdr3_aa: CASTPEPPGSSYNEQFF
d_call: TRBD2; v_call: TRBV3-1/TRBV3-2; clone_size: .; j_call: TRBJ2-7; cdr3_nt: TGTGCCAGCAGCCAAGAAGGGACTAGCGCTGTCTACGAGCAGTACTTC; cdr3_aa: CASSQEGTSAVYEQYF
d_call: TRBD1; v_call: TRBV15; clone_size: .; j_call: TRBJ2-1; cdr3_nt: TGTGCCACCAGCAGAGTAACCGGGACAGGGTTGCGTGAGCAGTTCTTC; cdr3_aa: CATSRVTGTGLREQFF
d_call: TRBD2; v_call: TRBV4-2; clone_size: .; j_call: TRBJ2-2; cdr3_nt: TGTGCCAGCAGCCAAGAGGACGGGAGGTCTGATCCGAACACCGGGGAGCTGTTTTTT; cdr3_aa: CASSQEDGRSDPNTGELFF
d_call: TRBD1; v_call: TRBV3-1/TRBV3-2; clone_size: once; j_call: TRBJ1-6; cdr3_nt: TGTGCCAGCAGCCAAGACAGGGGGGCGGATAATTCACCCCTCCACTTT; cdr3_aa: CASSQDRGADNSPLHF
d_call: TRBD1; v_call: TRBV18; clone_size: .; j_call: TRBJ2-1; cdr3_nt: TGTGCCAGCTCACGTCAGGGACAGCTACTCAATGAGCAGTTCTTC; cdr3_aa: CASSRQGQLLNEQFF
d_call: .; v_call: TRBV6-1; clone_size: .; j_call: TRBJ2-5; cdr3_nt: TGTGCCAGCAGTGAAGCCGGGACACTTGCTTTCGGGACCCAGTACTTC; cdr3_aa: CASSEAGTLAFGTQYF
d_call: .; v_call: TRBV4-1; clone_size: .; j_call: TRBJ1-2; cdr3_nt: TGCGCCAGCAGCCAAGCCACAATTGGCTACACCTTC; cdr3_aa: CASSQATIGYTF